This TCR beta chain is from a study of response to subunit inactivated influenza vaccine. The V end was cut by 0 bases, the J end by 9 bases, with 10 bases between. The CDR3 consists of 13 residues. Germline CDR1 is SGDLS and CDR2 is YYNGEE. TCRdb ran MiXCR on the RT-PCR reads and lists one entry per CDR3 protein. The table includes about 570,000 distinct CDR3 sequences, around 10% detected once. The sample also formed part of further work on T cells expressing NK-cell markers. As that study records: UMIs were included in TCR beta cDNA generated by 5'RACE template switching. Cells sorted as CD3+CD56+NKG2C+, CD3+CD56+NKG2C- and CD3+CD56-NKG2C+ T cells supplied the TCR beta repertoires. Most of the eight sequenced donors tested HCMV-seropositive; one tested seronegative. Alpha-beta TCR T cells were the sole sorting target in several experiments, owing to an anti-gamma-delta TCR antibody. There were a handful of donors in whom these clonotypes also led the CD3+CD56-NKG2C+ fraction.

The chain combines TRBV9 with TRBJ2-1; no definite D call. This TCR derives from a man in his fifties or sixties who received an inactivated influenza vaccine. The specimen was PBMCs from blood, collected on the day of vaccination. The CDR3 nucleotides are TGTGCCAGCAGCGTAGAGGTGCGTGGTGAGCAGTTCTTC. Translation gives CASSVEVRGEQFF.